These 29 T cell receptor beta chains were sequenced from one sample in a study of blood T cell repertoires in COVID-19. Assay: immunoSEQ multiplex PCR; the TCRdb copy retains only in-frame clones and omits some. The table lists 150,000 to 200,000 clones, 86% of them singletons, with around 4% in the top ten. Sequenced material: peripheral blood. These receptors were taken from a woman in her 70s with acute or convalescent COVID-19.

This clone was counted once. The chain recombines TRBV6-5 with TRBJ1-1; no clear D gene. The CDR3 consists of 14 residues. Trimming removed 5 bases from V and 1 base from J, with 11 bases in between. Germline CDR1 reads MNHEY; CDR2 reads SVGAGI. This chain's CDR3 is CASSIDTSNTEAFF. CDR3 coding DNA: TGTGCCAGCAGTATCGACACTTCGAACACTGAAGCTTTCTTT.

This clone has a handful of counts. The genes are TRBV28 and TRBJ1-6; a possible D gene is TRBD1 (6 bases). CDR1 is MDHEN, CDR2 SYDVKM, per germline. Between the trimmed V and J ends, which lost 1 base and 3 bases, there was a span of 10 bases. The CDR3 totals 16 residues. The CDR3 protein is CASSLLDRSYNSPLHF. The CDR3 DNA reads as TGTGCCAGCAGTTTATTAGACAGGAGCTATAATTCACCCCTCCACTTT.

The V call is TRBV4-2, the J call TRBJ1-1; no reliable D call. Germline lookup yields CDR1 LGHNA and CDR2 YNFKEQ. There are 14 residues in the CDR3. V was pared by 1 base and J by 0 bases, with 6 bases between. The chain's CDR3 is CASSQGGMNTEAFF. In DNA, the CDR3 is TGTGCCAGCAGCCAAGGCGGAATGAACACTGAAGCTTTCTTT.

The genes are TRBV18 and TRBJ2-7; TRBD2 agrees at 7 bases. There are 13 residues in the CDR3. Trimming removed 0 bases from V and 4 bases from J; junction bases left unmatched: 0. Looked up from germline, CDR1 is KGHSH and CDR2 is LQKENI. CDR3 in DNA: TGTGCCAGCTCACCACCTAGCGGGTACGAGCAGTACTTC. It yields the protein CASSPPSGYEQYF.

The rearrangement links TRBV6-6 to TRBJ1-4; 7 nucleotides match TRBD1. Unmatched junction bases numbered 10, after V lost 8 bases and J lost 4 bases. The germline CDR1 and CDR2 sequences are MNHNY and SVGAGI (reference sequence). The CDR3 is 15 residues long. DNA of the CDR3: TGTGCCAGCGGACACCGACAGGGTTTTAATGAAAAACTGTTTTTT. Translation gives CASGHRQGFNEKLFF.

The V and J genes are TRBV24-1 and TRBJ2-6; D is possibly TRBD1 (7 bases). Per the germline V gene, CDR1 is KGHDR and CDR2 is SFDVKD. The CDR3 has 16 residues. V lost 7 bases and J 0 bases, leaving 12 bases between the germline ends. The CDR3 sequence is CATSHRGGSGANVLTF. The CDR3 DNA is TGTGCCACCAGCCACAGGGGAGGCTCTGGGGCCAACGTCCTGACTTTC.

CDR3 DNA sequence: TGCGCCAGCAGCTTGGAACAGAAAGCCTACGAGCAGTACTTC. Translating it yields CASSLEQKAYEQYF. V is TRBV5-1 and J is TRBJ2-7; D ambiguous. V lost 0 bases and J lost 2, with 9 bases in between. CDR1 is SGHRS, CDR2 YFSETQ, per germline. The CDR3 runs to 14 residues.

The chain combines TRBV14 with TRBJ1-1, with D possibly being TRBD1 (6 bases). The V end was cut by 1 base, the J end by 7 bases, with 25 bases between. Per germline, CDR1 SGHDN and CDR2 FVKESK. The CDR3 totals 18 residues. CDR3 DNA sequence: TGTGCCAGCAGCCAAGGACCGAGAGAGGGGACATTTCGTAGTGAAGCTTTCTTT. Translation gives CASSQGPREGTFRSEAFF.

The CDR3 loop is CASRPGFGAEAFF. The CDR3 DNA reads TGTGCCAGCAGGCCGGGGTTTGGGGCTGAAGCTTTCTTT. This chain joins TRBV2 and TRBJ1-1, with no clear D. Trimming took off 6 bases at V and 6 bases at J, with 14 bases between the two ends. Germline CDR1 is SNHLY and CDR2 is FYNNEI. The CDR3 is 13 amino acids.

The V gene is TRBV4-2, the J gene TRBJ1-6, with 7 bases fitting TRBD1. This CDR3 comprises 15 residues. J gave up 5 bases and V 2 bases, and 3 bases lay outside the gene matches. Germline V CDR1 and CDR2: LGHNA, YNFKEQ. Here the CDR3 DNA reads TGTGCCAGCAGCCAATTTCAGGGGGATAATTCACCCCTCCACTTT. Translation gives CASSQFQGDNSPLHF.

The rearrangement joins TRBV15 to TRBJ2-3; no clear D. Between the trimmed V and J ends, which lost 3 bases and 2 bases, there was a span of 6 bases. Per the germline V gene, CDR1 is LNHNV and CDR2 is YYDKDF (reference sequence). The CDR3 has 13 residues. The chain's CDR3 is CATSRSPTDTQYF. The CDR3 bases are TGTGCCACCAGCAGGTCTCCCACAGATACGCAGTATTTT.

CDR3 sequence (DNA): TGTGCCAGCAGTTACTCCCCCACAGGGGGGGTTCAGCCCCAGCATTTT. Protein sequence: CASSYSPTGGVQPQHF. The rearrangement joins TRBV6-6 to TRBJ1-5, with 8 bases that match TRBD1. Unmatched junction bases numbered 7, after V lost 0 bases and J lost 6 bases. Germline CDR1 is MNHNY and CDR2 is SVGAGI (reference sequence). The CDR3 contains 16 residues.

This clone was recorded only once. V usage is TRBV11-2 and J usage is TRBJ2-7; 10 bases align to TRBD1. J lost 6 bases, V lost 0 bases, and 5 bases had no gene match. Germline V gives CDR1 SGHAT, CDR2 FQNNGV. CDR3 length equals 15 residues. The CDR3 coding sequence is TGTGCCAGCAGCTTAGATCGTGGGACAGGGGTCGAGCAGTACTTC. Amino acids: CASSLDRGTGVEQYF.

CDR3 coding DNA: TGTGCCAGCTCACGACAGGGGAACACCGGGGAGCTGTTTTTT. Translating it yields CASSRQGNTGELFF. The chain combines TRBV18 with TRBJ2-2; 7 bases fit TRBD1. Germline V lookup: CDR1 KGHSH, CDR2 LQKENI. The CDR3 loop spans 14 amino acids. V shed 4 bases and J 1 base; nucleotides not matched to a gene: 0. Based on the CDR3 plus reference TRBV18 and TRBJ2-2, the full variable domain is NAGVMQNPRHLVRRRGQEARLRCSPMKGHSHVYWYRQLPEEGLKFMVYLQKENIIDESGMPKERFSAEFPKEGPSILRIQQVVRGDSAAYFCASSRQGNTGELFFGEGSRLTVL.

This clone was detected once. This chain links TRBV3-1 (or the pseudogene TRBV3-2) with TRBJ1-1; a possible D gene is TRBD1 (6 bases). The CDR3 spans 13 residues. V lost 4 bases and J lost 1, with 7 bases in between. CDR1 is LGHDT, CDR2 YNNKEL, per germline (reference sequence). The CDR3 DNA reads as TGTGCCAGCAGCCCCAGGGGGAACACTGAAGCTTTCTTT. Encoded protein: CASSPRGNTEAFF.

The gene calls are TRBV4-2 and TRBJ2-5; TRBD1 matches 12 bases. The CDR3 consists of 16 residues. J lost 4 bases, V lost 0 bases, and 3 bases had no gene match. Germline CDR1 reads LGHNA; CDR2 reads YNFKEQ. CDR3 nucleotides: TGTGCCAGCAGCCAAGACCCGGGACAGGGGGCAGAGACCCAGTACTTC. Encoded protein: CASSQDPGQGAETQYF.

This clone was detected a few times. DNA for the CDR3: TGTGCCAGCAGCCGGGACAGCTATAATTCACCCCTCCACTTT. Residues: CASSRDSYNSPLHF. The V and J genes are TRBV2 and TRBJ1-6, with 7 bases fitting TRBD1. V lost 6 bases to trimming and J lost 3 bases; unmatched junction nucleotides: 2. Looked up from germline, CDR1 is SNHLY and CDR2 is FYNNEI. The CDR3 is 14 amino acids.

The chain uses TRBV9 and TRBJ1-5; D is undetermined. The CDR3 has 13 residues. V gave up 4 bases and J gave up 4 bases, with 9 bases separating them. The germline gives CDR1 SGDLS, CDR2 YYNGEE. The CDR3 DNA reads as TGTGCCAGCAGCCCTTCCGTAAATCAGCCCCAGCATTTT. This sequence encodes CASSPSVNQPQHF.

This rearrangement joins TRBV18 to TRBJ1-5; D gene ambiguous. The V gene's germline CDR1 is KGHSH and CDR2 LQKENI. The V end was cut by 1 base, the J end by 7 bases, with 11 bases between. The CDR3 covers 14 residues. Here the CDR3 reads CASSPRRDRQPQHF. DNA of the CDR3: TGTGCCAGCTCACCACGGAGGGATCGGCAGCCCCAGCATTTT.

V usage is TRBV11-2 and J usage is TRBJ2-7; 11 bases are shared with TRBD2. Germline-derived CDR1 and CDR2 are SGHAT and FQNNGV. With 3 bases clipped from V and 7 bases from J, the junction kept 5 bases outside the gene matches. The CDR3 runs 14 residues. The CDR3 is CASSLLAGGGEQYF. For the CDR3, the DNA is TGTGCCAGCAGCTTGCTAGCGGGAGGCGGTGAGCAGTACTTC.

V is TRBV3-1 (or the pseudogene TRBV3-2) and J is TRBJ1-2; TRBD1 might be the D (5 bases). There are 13 residues in the CDR3. Trimming took 3 bases from V and 3 from J, leaving 8 bases between them. Germline values: CDR1 LGHDT, CDR2 YNNKEL (reference sequence). CDR3 bases: TGTGCCAGCAGCCAGACGGGGGACTATGGCTACACCTTC. This sequence encodes CASSQTGDYGYTF.

The chain is built from TRBV9 and TRBJ1-1; D ambiguous. The germline V gene has CDR1 SGDLS and CDR2 YYNGEE. The CDR3 loop spans 14 amino acids. V lost 0 bases and J 1 base, leaving 7 bases between the germline ends. This CDR3 reads CASSVVRRNTEAFF. CDR3 nucleotides: TGTGCCAGCAGCGTAGTACGGAGGAACACTGAAGCTTTCTTT.

V gene TRBV4-3 combines with J gene TRBJ1-4; the match to TRBD1 covers 7 bases. V was clipped by 6 bases and J by 7 bases; unmatched bases: 8. Germline CDR1 reads LGHNA; CDR2 reads YSLEER. The CDR3 is 14 residues long. The CDR3 nucleotides are TGCGCCAGCAGTATTGGGGACAGTGGTGAAAAACTGTTTTTT. Residues: CASSIGDSGEKLFF.

This chain uses TRBV5-4 with TRBJ1-1; weak D call: TRBD1 (5 bases). Trimming shortened V by 4 bases and J by 6 bases, and 22 bases separated the two germline ends. This CDR3 spans 16 amino acids. The germline CDR1 and CDR2 sequences are SGHNT and YYREEE (reference sequence). The CDR3 DNA is TGTGCCAGCAGCCCCGGAGCCAGGGTAAAGATCGCTGAAGCTTTCTTT. Its protein product is CASSPGARVKIAEAFF.

The chain links TRBV28 to TRBJ2-1; D may be TRBD2 (6 bases). The V and J ends lost 6 bases and 5 bases respectively, with 11 bases between them. The CDR3 is made up of 13 amino acids. CDR1 is MDHEN and CDR2 is SYDVKM in the germline V gene. The CDR3 bases are TGTGCCAGCAGACCAACTAGCCACAATGAGCAGTTCTTC. It codes for CASRPTSHNEQFF.

The chain is built from TRBV7-2 and TRBJ1-1, with D perhaps TRBD1 (5 bases). Trimming removed 1 base from V and 0 bases from J, with 6 bases in between. Germline loops: CDR1 SGHTA, CDR2 FQGNSA. This CDR3 spans 14 amino acids. The CDR3 DNA sequence: TGTGCCAGCAGCTTAGTACAGGTGAACACTGAAGCTTTCTTT. Translated, it gives CASSLVQVNTEAFF.

V gene TRBV29-1 combines with J gene TRBJ2-7, with TRBD1 matching over 10 bases. This CDR3 has 13 amino acids. V lost 7 bases and J lost 3; bases outside the gene matches: 6. CDR1 is SQVTM, CDR2 ANQGSEA, per germline. DNA for the CDR3: TGCAGCGGATGGGACAGGGGTGGCTACGAGCAGTACTTC. It is translated as CSGWDRGGYEQYF.

The chain carries TRBV9 and TRBJ2-1; D is ambiguous. The CDR3 runs 14 residues. Germline CDR1 and CDR2: SGDLS and YYNGEE. Trimming stripped 0 bases from V and 9 bases from J, with 13 bases between. DNA of the CDR3: TGTGCCAGCAGCGTAGCTACGGCGGTGGGTGAGCAGTTCTTC. Translation: CASSVATAVGEQFF.

The genes are TRBV14 and TRBJ1-2; 9 bases are shared with TRBD1. CDR3 length equals 13 residues. The ends lost 5 bases at V and 8 bases at J; junction bases unmatched: 6. Germline-derived CDR1 and CDR2 are SGHDN and FVKESK. The CDR3 reads CASSVTGGRGYTF. The CDR3 DNA sequence: TGTGCCAGCAGCGTCACAGGGGGCCGGGGCTACACCTTC.